A selection of T cell receptor beta chains follows, all from one sample in a study of Ad26.COV2.S vaccination and SARS-CoV-2 variants. Profiling relied on immunoSEQ multiplex PCR, and the TCRdb table lists in-frame clones only, not all of them. The table lists about 350,000 clones, about 91% of them singletons. Source: peripheral blood, taken after recovery from COVID-19. The origin of the receptors is a human donor who had recovered from COVID-19. Both conserved end residues are part of each CDR3. D genes are given only for firm matches. Expanded clones get a size class; other rows say once, few or many, or leave the size out.

TRBV27	TRBJ1-4	-	-	TGTGCCAGCAGTCCCCCTGAGGGGATTGAAAAACTGTTTTTT	CASSPPEGIEKLFF
TRBV12-5	TRBJ2-3	-	-	TGTGCTAGTGGTTTGGTAGGGGGAGGAAGGGGAGATACGCAGTATTTT	CASGLVGGGRGDTQYF
TRBV21-1	TRBJ2-5	-	-	TGTGCCAGCAGCAGAAAAGAGAAAGAGACCCAGTACTTC	CASSRKEKETQYF
TRBV5-1	TRBJ1-6	-	-	TGCGCCAGCAGCTTGGAGGTTTCCAATTCACCCCTCCACTTT	CASSLEVSNSPLHF
TRBV4-2	TRBJ2-7	TRBD1	-	TGTGCCAGCAGCCAAGAAGCCGACAGGGATTTCTCCTACGAGCAGTACTTC	CASSQEADRDFSYEQYF
TRBV2	TRBJ2-3	TRBD2	-	TGTGCCAGCAATAGAGCGGGGACCCGGGGGGGTACGCAGTATTTT	CASNRAGTRGGTQYF
TRBV6-5	TRBJ1-6	TRBD1	-	TGTGCCAGCAGTTACGGACAGGCGAATTCACCCCTCCACTTT	CASSYGQANSPLHF
TRBV19	TRBJ2-1	-	-	TGTGCCAGTAGTAGAAATCCCAATGAGCAGTTCTTC	CASSRNPNEQFF
TRBV7-2	TRBJ2-7	-	-	TGTGCCAGCAGCTTAGACAGGGAGCTCGAGCAGTACTTC	CASSLDRELEQYF
TRBV7-2	TRBJ2-2	TRBD2	-	TGTGCCAGCAGCCCGGCTGGCGGGGGAGGAAACGGGGAGCTGTTTTTT	CASSPAGGGGNGELFF
TRBV27	TRBJ1-5	-	-	TGTGCCAGCAGTTCCCAACAGGGATTTGGTAGCAATCAGCCCCAGCATTTT	CASSSQQGFGSNQPQHF
TRBV27	TRBJ1-1	-	-	TGTGCCAGCAGTCCGCCCCGGGGAGGGTTGAACACTGAAGCTTTCTTT	CASSPPRGGLNTEAFF
TRBV9	TRBJ2-3	-	once	TGTGCCAGCAGCGAGCCCGAAGCGGCCGTAGATACGCAGTATTTT	CASSEPEAAVDTQYF
TRBV2	TRBJ1-1	TRBD1	-	TGTGCCAGCAGAGACAGGGTGCACACTGAAGCTTTCTTT	CASRDRVHTEAFF
TRBV29-1	TRBJ2-3	-	once	TGCAGCCCCCGCCTCCAAGAAGGGGATACGCAGTATTTT	CSPRLQEGDTQYF
TRBV5-1	TRBJ1-1	-	-	TGCGCCAGCAGCGATCTCAACACTGAAGCTTTCTTT	CASSDLNTEAFF
TRBV19	TRBJ2-1	-	-	TGTGCCAGTAGTATAGAAGTGCGGGGAGATGAGCAGTTCTTC	CASSIEVRGDEQFF
TRBV6-5	TRBJ2-3	TRBD1	-	TGTGCCGGAAGGACAGGGACCACAGATACGCAGTATTTT	CAGRTGTTDTQYF
TRBV29-1	TRBJ1-1	-	-	TGCAGCGCTGGACCCTTACTACGGGGCACTGAAGCTTTCTTT	CSAGPLLRGTEAFF
TRBV9	TRBJ2-2	-	-	TGTGCCAGCAGCGTAGTCCCGGAGGTTGGGGACACCGGGGAGCTGTTTTTT	CASSVVPEVGDTGELFF
TRBV5-4	TRBJ2-5	TRBD2	-	TGTGCCAGCAGCTCCGGGGGGGCCCGAGAGACCCAGTACTTC	CASSSGGARETQYF
TRBV27	TRBJ1-6	-	-	TGTGCCAGCAGTCTCCGGGGGAATAATTCACCCCTCCACTTT	CASSLRGNNSPLHF
TRBV3-1/TRBV3-2	TRBJ1-5	-	-	TGTGCCAGCAGCCAAGACGGCAGCTCCAATCAGCCCCAGCATTTT	CASSQDGSSNQPQHF
TRBV28	TRBJ2-3	-	-	TGTGCCAGTTATGCACCAGGGGCGATAAGCACAGATACGCAGTATTTT	CASYAPGAISTDTQYF
TRBV29-1	TRBJ2-2	-	-	TGCAGCGTTGATTTCCAGGGCAGCGGGGAGCTGTTTTTT	CSVDFQGSGELFF
TRBV9	TRBJ1-1	-	-	TGTGCCAGCAGCGTAGCGGGGAACACTGAAGCTTTCTTT	CASSVAGNTEAFF
TRBV7-3	TRBJ1-2	-	-	TGTGCCAGCAAAGGGGACCTCCTTAACTATGGCTACACCTTC	CASKGDLLNYGYTF
TRBV7-8	TRBJ2-1	TRBD2	-	TGTGCCAGCAGCCCAGGCGGAGGACTAGCGGGGGCCTACAATGAGCAGTTCTTC	CASSPGGGLAGAYNEQFF
TRBV18	TRBJ2-7	TRBD1	-	TGTGCCAGCTCACTGGGACAGGGGATCGACGAGCAGTACTTC	CASSLGQGIDEQYF
TRBV9	TRBJ1-5	TRBD1	-	TGTGCCAGCAGCGTAGGGGGAGGGGGCGGTCAGCCCCAGCATTTT	CASSVGGGGGQPQHF
TRBV2	TRBJ1-5	-	few	TGTGCCAGCAGTGAAGGCCGGACGGTCCAAGGGCCCCAGCATTTT	CASSEGRTVQGPQHF
TRBV24-1	TRBJ2-1	-	-	TGTGCCACCAGTTCCGACCGCCCCAATGAGCAGTTCTTC	CATSSDRPNEQFF
TRBV5-4	TRBJ2-1	TRBD2	-	TGTGCCAGCAGCCGACTAGCGGGGGGCCTCAATGAGCAGTTCTTC	CASSRLAGGLNEQFF
TRBV4-3	TRBJ2-7	-	-	TGCGCCAGCAGCCAAAGTGCAGGGGCCTACGAGCAGTACTTC	CASSQSAGAYEQYF
TRBV5-6	TRBJ1-2	-	-	TGTGCCAGCAGCGCTCGGGCAGGGCCAACCGTGGGGTATGGCTACACCTTC	CASSARAGPTVGYGYTF
TRBV10-3	TRBJ1-2	-	-	TGTGCCACCTGGGACGGACTGAACTATGGCTACACCTTC	CATWDGLNYGYTF
TRBV10-3	TRBJ1-6	TRBD1	few	TGTGCCATCAGTGAGTCGACACCAGGGGGGAATTCACCCCTCCACTTT	CAISESTPGGNSPLHF
TRBV4-3	TRBJ2-3	-	-	TGCGCCAGCAGCCAAGATCGGCTGAGCACAGATACGCAGTATTTT	CASSQDRLSTDTQYF
TRBV5-6	TRBJ2-7	-	-	TGTGCCAGCAGCTTGGCCAACTACGAGCAGTACTTC	CASSLANYEQYF
TRBV19	TRBJ1-1	-	-	TGTGCCAGTAGTAGGGCCCTTGGGACTGAAGCTTTCTTT	CASSRALGTEAFF
TRBV7-9	TRBJ2-2	-	-	TGTGCCAGCAGCTTAGCCTTGGGGGACTTCTCCTCCCCCGGGGAGCTGTTTTTT	CASSLALGDFSSPGELFF
TRBV5-1	TRBJ2-3	-	-	TGCGCCAGCAGCCCGAATTCTCTCGGGGCCAAGCGGGATACGCAGTATTTT	CASSPNSLGAKRDTQYF